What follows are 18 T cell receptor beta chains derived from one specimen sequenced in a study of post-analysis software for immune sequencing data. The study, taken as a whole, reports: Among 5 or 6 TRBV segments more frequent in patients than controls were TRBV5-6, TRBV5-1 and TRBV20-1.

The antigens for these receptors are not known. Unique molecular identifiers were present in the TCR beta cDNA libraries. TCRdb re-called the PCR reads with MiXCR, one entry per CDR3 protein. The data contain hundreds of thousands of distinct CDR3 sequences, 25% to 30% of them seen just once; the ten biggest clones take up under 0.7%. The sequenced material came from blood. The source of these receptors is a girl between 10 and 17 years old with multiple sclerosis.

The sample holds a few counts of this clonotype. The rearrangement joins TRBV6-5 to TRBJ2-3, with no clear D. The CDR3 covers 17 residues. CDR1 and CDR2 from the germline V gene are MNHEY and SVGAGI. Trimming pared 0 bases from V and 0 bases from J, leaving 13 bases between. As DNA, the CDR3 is TGTGCCAGCAGTTACTCTATTGTCTCCGCCAGCACAGATACGCAGTATTTT. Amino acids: CASSYSIVSASTDTQYF.

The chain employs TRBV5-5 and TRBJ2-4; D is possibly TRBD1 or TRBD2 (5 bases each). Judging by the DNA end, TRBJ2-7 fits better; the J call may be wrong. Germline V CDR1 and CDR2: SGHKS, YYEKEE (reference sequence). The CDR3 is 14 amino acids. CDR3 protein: CASSSGFGGYEQYF. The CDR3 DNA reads TGTGCCAGCAGCTCCGGTTTTGGGGGCTACGAGCAGTACTTC.

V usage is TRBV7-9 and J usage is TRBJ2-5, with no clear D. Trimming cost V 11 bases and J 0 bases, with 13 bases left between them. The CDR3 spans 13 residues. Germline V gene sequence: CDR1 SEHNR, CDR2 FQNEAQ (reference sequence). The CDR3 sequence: CALQPVNQETQYF. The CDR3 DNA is TGTGCCTTACAGCCGGTGAACCAAGAGACCCAGTACTTC.

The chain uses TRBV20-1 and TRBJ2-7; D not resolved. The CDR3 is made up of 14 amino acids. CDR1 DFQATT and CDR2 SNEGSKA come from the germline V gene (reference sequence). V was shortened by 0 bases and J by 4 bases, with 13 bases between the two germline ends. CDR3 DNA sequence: TGCAGTGCTAGAGATCTCGGTCAGAAGTACGAGCAGTACTTC. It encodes CSARDLGQKYEQYF.

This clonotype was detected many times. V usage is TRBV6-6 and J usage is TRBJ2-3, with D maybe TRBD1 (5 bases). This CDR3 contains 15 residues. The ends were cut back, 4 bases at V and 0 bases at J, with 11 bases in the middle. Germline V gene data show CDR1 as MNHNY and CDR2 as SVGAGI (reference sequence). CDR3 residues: CASSSGAPSTDTQYF. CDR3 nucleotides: TGTGCCAGCAGTTCTGGGGCTCCTAGCACAGATACGCAGTATTTT.

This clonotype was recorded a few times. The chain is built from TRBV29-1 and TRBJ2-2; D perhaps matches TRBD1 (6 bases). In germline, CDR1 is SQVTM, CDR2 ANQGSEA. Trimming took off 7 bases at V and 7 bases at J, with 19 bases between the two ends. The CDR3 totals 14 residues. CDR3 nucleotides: TGCAGCGCCCTGGTGGGGGCGCGAAGCGGGGAGCTGTTTTTT. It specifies CSALVGARSGELFF.

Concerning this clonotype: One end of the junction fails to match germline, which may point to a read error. CDR3 amino acids: CASSLGVAGQETQYF. In nucleotides, the CDR3 is TGTGCTAGCAGCTTAGGTGTGGCCGGGCAAGAGACCCAGTACTTC. V and J are TRBV7-7 and TRBJ2-5; D not resolved. Germline-derived CDR1 and CDR2 are SSHAT and FNYEAQ (reference sequence). The CDR3 has 15 residues.

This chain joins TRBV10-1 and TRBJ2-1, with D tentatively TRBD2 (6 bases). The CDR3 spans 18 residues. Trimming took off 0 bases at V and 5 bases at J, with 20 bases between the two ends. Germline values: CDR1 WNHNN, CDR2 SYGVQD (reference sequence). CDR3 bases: TGCGCCAGCAGTGAGTCAAATTCACTAGCTCCCCGAGACAATGAGCAGTTCTTC. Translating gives CASSESNSLAPRDNEQFF.

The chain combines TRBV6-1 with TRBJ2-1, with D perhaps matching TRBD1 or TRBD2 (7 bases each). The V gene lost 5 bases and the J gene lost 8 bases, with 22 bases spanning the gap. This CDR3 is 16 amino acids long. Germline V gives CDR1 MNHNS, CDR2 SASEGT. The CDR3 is CASSPVWEGANHEQFF. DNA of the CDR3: TGTGCCAGCAGTCCCGTATGGGAGGGGGCTAACCATGAGCAGTTCTTC.

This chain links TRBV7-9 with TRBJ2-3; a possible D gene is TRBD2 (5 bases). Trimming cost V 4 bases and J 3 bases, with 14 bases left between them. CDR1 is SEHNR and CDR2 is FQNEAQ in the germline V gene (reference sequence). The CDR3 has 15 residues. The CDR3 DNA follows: TGTGCCAGCAGCTCAGCGGCCCCGGGGACAGATACGCAGTATTTT. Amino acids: CASSSAAPGTDTQYF.

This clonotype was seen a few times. CDR3 DNA: TGTGCCAGCAGTTCCCCCGGGACTAGCGGTAAAGAGACCCAGTACTTC. Translated: CASSSPGTSGKETQYF. The chain links TRBV12-3 or TRBV12-4 to TRBJ2-5; TRBD2 aligns across 11 bases. This CDR3 is built from 16 residues. Losses at the gene ends were 4 bases for V and 3 bases for J; bases not matched to a gene: 7.

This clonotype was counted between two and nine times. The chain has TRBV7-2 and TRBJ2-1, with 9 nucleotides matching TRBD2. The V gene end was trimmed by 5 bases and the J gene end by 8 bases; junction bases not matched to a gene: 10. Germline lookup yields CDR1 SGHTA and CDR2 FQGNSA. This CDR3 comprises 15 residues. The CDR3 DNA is TGTGCCAGCAGCCCCGCGGCTAGCGGGAAATATGAGCAGTTCTTC. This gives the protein CASSPAASGKYEQFF.

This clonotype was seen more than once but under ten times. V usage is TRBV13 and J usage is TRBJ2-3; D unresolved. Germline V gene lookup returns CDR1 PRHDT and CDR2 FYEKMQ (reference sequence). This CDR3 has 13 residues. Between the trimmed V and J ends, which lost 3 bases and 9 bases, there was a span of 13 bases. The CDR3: CASSFLSIFTQYF. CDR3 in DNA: TGTGCCAGCAGCTTCCTCTCCATCTTCACGCAGTATTTT.

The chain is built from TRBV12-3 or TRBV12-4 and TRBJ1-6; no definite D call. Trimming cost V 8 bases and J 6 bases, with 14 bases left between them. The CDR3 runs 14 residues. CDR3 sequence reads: CASSPGRVNSPLHF. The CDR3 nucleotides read TGTGCCAGCTCACCGGGCCGCGTTAATTCACCCCTCCACTTT.

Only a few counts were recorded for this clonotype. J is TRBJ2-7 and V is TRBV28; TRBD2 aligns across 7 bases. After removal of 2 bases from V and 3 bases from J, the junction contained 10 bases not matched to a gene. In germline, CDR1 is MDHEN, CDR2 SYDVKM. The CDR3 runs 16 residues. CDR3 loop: CASSLAAGAIFYEQYF. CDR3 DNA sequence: TGTGCCAGCAGTTTAGCGGCGGGAGCTATCTTCTACGAGCAGTACTTC. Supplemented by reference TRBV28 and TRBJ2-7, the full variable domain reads DVKVTQSSRYLVKRTGEKVFLECVQDMDHENMFWYRQDPGLGLRLIYFSYDVKMKEKGDIPEGYSVSREKKERFSLILESASTNQTSMYLCASSLAAGAIFYEQYFGPGTRLTVT.

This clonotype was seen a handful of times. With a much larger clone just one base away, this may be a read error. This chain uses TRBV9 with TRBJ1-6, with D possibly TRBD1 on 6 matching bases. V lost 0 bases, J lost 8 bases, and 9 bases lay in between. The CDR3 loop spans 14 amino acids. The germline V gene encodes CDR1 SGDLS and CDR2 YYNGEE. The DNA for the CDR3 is TGTGCCAGCAGCGTAGGGTACAGGGATTCACCCCTCCACTTT. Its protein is CASSVGYRDSPLHF.

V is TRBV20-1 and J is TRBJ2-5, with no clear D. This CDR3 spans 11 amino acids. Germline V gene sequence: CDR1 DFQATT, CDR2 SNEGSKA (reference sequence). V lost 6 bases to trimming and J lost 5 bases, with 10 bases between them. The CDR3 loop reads CSAYWVETQYF. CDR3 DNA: TGCAGTGCGTACTGGGTGGAGACCCAGTACTTC.

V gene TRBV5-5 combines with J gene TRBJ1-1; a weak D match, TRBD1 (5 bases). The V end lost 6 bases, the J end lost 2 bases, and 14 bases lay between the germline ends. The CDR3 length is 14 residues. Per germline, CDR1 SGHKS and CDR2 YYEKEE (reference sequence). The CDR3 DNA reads TGTGCCAGCATCTGGACGAGGGGTAACACTGAAGCTTTCTTT. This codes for CASIWTRGNTEAFF.